The clone carrying this TCR beta chain came up a few times. What it binds is not known. Template material for amplifying TCR beta CDR3 regions consisted of RNA transcripts. RT-PCR in the first round (using the HTBI primer set) targeted the TCR CDR3. TCRdb reanalysed the multiplex PCR reads using MiXCR and keeps one entry per CDR3 protein. Altogether around 400,000 distinct CDR3 sequences are present, about 15% being singletons, with the ten largest covering about 20%. This sample stems from a study of T cells in Graves' hyperthyroidism and ophthalmopathy. Unmatched junction bases numbered 3, after V lost 6 bases and J lost 9 bases. The CDR3 spans 12 residues. CDR1 and CDR2 from the germline V gene are SGHTA and FQGTGA. The study's findings and limits: The authors' 13 V-J model separated ophthalmopathy from stable hyperthyroidism. Most thyroid clonotypes with frequency above 0.001 were detected in blood. Ophthalmopathy got predicted by the model a median about 6.5 months before its onset.

PBMCs were sourced from more than 7.5 ml fresh peripheral blood. Material for sequencing was blood. The V gene is TRBV7-3, the J gene TRBJ2-2, with 8 bases matching TRBD1. The receptor comes from an older woman with Graves' ophthalmopathy. In DNA form, the CDR3 reads TGTGCCAGCAGAGGACAGGGCTGGGAGCTGTTTTTT. Its translation is CASRGQGWELFF.